This TCR beta chain was obtained from a study of T cell responses to AZD1222 COVID-19 vaccine. The method was immunoSEQ multiplex PCR; TCRdb's version includes in-frame clones alone and lacks a portion of them. The sample consists of about 120,000 clones, more than 75% of them appearing once. Per germline, CDR1 MNHEY and CDR2 SVGAGI. The length of the CDR3 is 14 residues. Deletions cut 10 bases from V and 7 bases from J, with 22 bases between. The source of this sequence is an adult who received the AZD1222 COVID-19 vaccine. The sequencing here drew on peripheral blood, taken 28 days after the second AZD1222 dose. The chain links TRBV6-5 to TRBJ1-1, with D possibly TRBD1 on 6 matching bases. In DNA form, the CDR3 reads TGTGCCACCCTCCGGGACACCCATCGAGTTGAAGCTTTCTTT. It is translated as CATLRDTHRVEAFF.